This T cell receptor beta chain originates from a study of STAT5B mutations in CD4+ large granular lymphocyte leukemia (dated by TCRdb to 2021 to 2024). About the investigation overall: Among the healthy controls, the CDR3 'QG' motif was associated with a particular HLA allele. TCRbeta repertoires of CD4+ T-cell large granular lymphocyte leukemia patients were compared with those of healthy blood donors. Flow cytometry performed on FACSCanto II or FACSVerse showed that the purified fractions had more than 95% purity among lymphocytes.

The healthy control group was made up of around 34 blood donors, and the Finnish Red Cross blood service supplied their buffy coats. All TCR-sequenced material derived from peripheral blood: patient blood samples and healthy donor buffy coats. Peripheral blood mononuclear cells were isolated by Ficoll-Hypaque gradient centrifugation. CD4+ cells were purified magnetically from the buffy coats of healthy controls. Genomic DNA was extracted with the Gentra Puregene Cell and Tissue kit and quantified on a Qubit 2.0 fluorometer. The immunoSEQ assay at survey resolution was used to sequence TCRbeta rearrangements from genomic DNA. The original methods were these. A lowest detectable productive clonotype frequency of 2.59 x 10-5 was observed in the TCR sequencing data. Analyses included only productive TCRbeta rearrangements, meaning complete and in-frame sequences. Clonality for each sample was calculated as Simpson clonality in the immunoSEQ Analyzer version 3.0. Clones were binned by frequency as very rare, small, medium, large (1-20%) or hyperexpanded (>20%). OLGA 1.2.3 estimated generation probabilities, VDJtools produced V-gene circos plots, VDJdb was queried for specificities, and GLIPH identified CDR3 motifs. The table comes from immuneACCESS by way of TCRdb, which keeps in-frame sequences with V and J called. Part of the clones is missing from these tables; in studies checked, under half for an unresolved V gene and the rest for unknown reasons. The V and J calls and clone size come from that table; D and trimming were worked out from the DNA. This sample is represented by 25,000 to 35,000 clones; nearly 80% of them were singletons. The ten largest clones add up to around 2.6% of the sample.

About this clone: This receptor's antigen is unknown. Base qualities were left out, and no much larger clone turns up one base away.

Study-wide conclusions, independent of this receptor: The main leukemic clonotypes were found to be private to each patient, although over 20% of the main leukemic clonotypes were detected at low frequency in the non-leukemic repertoires of other patients. Compared with healthy CD4+ repertoires, CD4-sorted patient repertoires appeared more clonal, and this difference remained even after the putative leukemic clones were removed. Enrichment of TRBV06-family usage was observed among the top patient clones (8/27) relative to healthy controls (2/35). The data were not HLA-matched, and the relatively small sample size could explain the higher clonality seen in CD4+ compared with CD8+ T-LGLL.

Between the V and J ends, shortened by 11 bases and 7 bases respectively, the junction contains 27 bases. For CDR1 and CDR2, the germline V gene lists SNHLY and FYNNEI. There are 16 amino acids in the CDR3, from cysteine to phenylalanine inclusive. The kept DNA is CDR3 alone, 48 bases in frame from the first base. The chain uses TRBV2 and TRBJ1-5; the D region possibly corresponds to TRBD1 (5 bases align). The sequencing input was CD4+ T cells from blood buffy coats. The TCR was taken from a human donor in good health. DNA sequence: TGTGCCTCACAAGTATGGGAGGGCGGTAGGGGCCAGCCCCAGCATTTT. Translation gives CASQVWEGGRGQPQHF.